The text below deals with one T cell receptor (beta chain). Its antigen is not known. TCRdb used MiXCR to reprocess the reads, holding one entry per CDR3 protein. The sample holds 300,000 to 400,000 distinct CDR3 sequences, 25% to 30% seen once. This specimen comes from a study of T cell repertoires in cytomegalovirus infection. The length of the CDR3 is 13 residues. V shed 2 bases and J shed 4 bases, with 8 bases lying between them. Germline V gives CDR1 SGHTA, CDR2 FQGNSA. The chain uses TRBV7-2 and TRBJ2-5; D is tentatively TRBD1 or TRBD2 (5 bases each). This TCR was recovered from a human donor in good health (CMV status not recorded). Some clones in this sample may be carry-over from other donors' samples. Specimen: cultured PBMCs, collected from culture after CMV antigen stimulation. This chain's CDR3 is CASSLLGRETQYF. CDR3 sequence (DNA): TGTGCCAGCAGCTTATTGGGACGAGAGACCCAGTACTTC.